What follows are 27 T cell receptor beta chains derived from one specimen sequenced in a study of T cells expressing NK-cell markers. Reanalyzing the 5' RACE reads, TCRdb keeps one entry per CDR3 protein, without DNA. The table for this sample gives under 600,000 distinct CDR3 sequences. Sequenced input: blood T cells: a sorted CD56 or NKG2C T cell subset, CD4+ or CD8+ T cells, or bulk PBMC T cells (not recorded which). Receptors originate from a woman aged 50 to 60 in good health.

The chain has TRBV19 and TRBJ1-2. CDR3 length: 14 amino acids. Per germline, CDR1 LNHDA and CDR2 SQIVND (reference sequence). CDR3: CASRERPISNGYTF.

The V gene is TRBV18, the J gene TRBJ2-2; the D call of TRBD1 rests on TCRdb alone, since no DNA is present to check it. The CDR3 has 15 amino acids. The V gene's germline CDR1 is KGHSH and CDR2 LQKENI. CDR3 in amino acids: CASCPGPSNTGELFF.

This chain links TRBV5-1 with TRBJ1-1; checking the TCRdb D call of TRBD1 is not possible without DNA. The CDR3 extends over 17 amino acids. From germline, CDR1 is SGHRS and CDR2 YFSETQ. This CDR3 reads CASTWRGVQRVNTEAFF.

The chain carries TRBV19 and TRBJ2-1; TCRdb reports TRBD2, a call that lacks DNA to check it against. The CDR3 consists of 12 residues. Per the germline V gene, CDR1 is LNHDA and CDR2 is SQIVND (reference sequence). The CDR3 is CASSMEGREQFF.

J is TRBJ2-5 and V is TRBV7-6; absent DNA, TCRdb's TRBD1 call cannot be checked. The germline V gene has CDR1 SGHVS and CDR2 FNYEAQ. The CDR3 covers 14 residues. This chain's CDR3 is CASTKQDFQETQYF.

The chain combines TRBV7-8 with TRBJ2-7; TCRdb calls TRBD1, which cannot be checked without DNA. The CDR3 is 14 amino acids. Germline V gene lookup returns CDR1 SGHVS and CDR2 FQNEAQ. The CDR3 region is CASGRTGVLYEQYF.

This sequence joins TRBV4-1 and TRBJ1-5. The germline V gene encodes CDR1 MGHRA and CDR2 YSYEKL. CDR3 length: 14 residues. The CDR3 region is CASSIDTPNQPQHF.

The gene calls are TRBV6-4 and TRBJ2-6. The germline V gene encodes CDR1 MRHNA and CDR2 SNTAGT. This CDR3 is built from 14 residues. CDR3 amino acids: CASSDNSGANVLTF.

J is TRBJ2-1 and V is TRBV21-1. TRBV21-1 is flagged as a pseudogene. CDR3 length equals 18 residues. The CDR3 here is CASSKAPEGYGLNNEQFF.

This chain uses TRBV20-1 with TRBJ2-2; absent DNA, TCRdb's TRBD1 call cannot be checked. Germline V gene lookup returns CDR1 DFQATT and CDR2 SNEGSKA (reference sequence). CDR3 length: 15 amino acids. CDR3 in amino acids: CSAPFGGRNTGELFF.

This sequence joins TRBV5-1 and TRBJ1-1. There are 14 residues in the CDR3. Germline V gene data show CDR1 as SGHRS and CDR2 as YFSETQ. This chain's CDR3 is CASSFRDRTTEAFF.

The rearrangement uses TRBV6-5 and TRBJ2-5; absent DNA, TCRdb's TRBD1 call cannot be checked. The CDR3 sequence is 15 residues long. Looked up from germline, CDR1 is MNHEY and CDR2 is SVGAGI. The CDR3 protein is CASSRSGGRQETQYF.

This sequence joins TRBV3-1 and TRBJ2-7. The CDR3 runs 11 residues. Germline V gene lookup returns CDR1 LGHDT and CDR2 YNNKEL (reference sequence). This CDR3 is CASSSKVEQYF.

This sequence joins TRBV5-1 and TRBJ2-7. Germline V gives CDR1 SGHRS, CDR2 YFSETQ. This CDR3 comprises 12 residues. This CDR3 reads CASSLYDYQQYF.

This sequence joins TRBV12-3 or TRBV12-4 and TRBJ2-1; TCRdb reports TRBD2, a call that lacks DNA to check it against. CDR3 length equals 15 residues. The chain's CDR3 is CASSLEAGVRSEQFF.

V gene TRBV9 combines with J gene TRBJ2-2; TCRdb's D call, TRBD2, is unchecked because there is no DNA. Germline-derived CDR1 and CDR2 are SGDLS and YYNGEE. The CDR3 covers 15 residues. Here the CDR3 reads CASSGTSGLGGELFF. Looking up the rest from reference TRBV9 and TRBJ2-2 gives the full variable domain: DSGVTQTPKHLITATGQRVTLRCSPRSGDLSVYWYQQSLDQGLQFLIQYYNGEERAKGNILERFSAQQFPDLHSELNLSSLELGDSALYFCASSGTSGLGGELFFGEGSRLTVL.

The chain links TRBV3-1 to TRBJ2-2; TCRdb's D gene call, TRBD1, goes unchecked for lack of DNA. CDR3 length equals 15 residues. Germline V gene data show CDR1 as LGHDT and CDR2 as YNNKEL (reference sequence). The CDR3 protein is CASSQAGQQAGELFF.

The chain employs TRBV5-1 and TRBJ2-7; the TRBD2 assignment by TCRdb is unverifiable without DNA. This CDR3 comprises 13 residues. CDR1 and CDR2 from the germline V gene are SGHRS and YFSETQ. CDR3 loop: CATKLVPSYEQYF. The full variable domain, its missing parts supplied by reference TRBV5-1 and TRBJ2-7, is KAGVTQTPRYLIKTRGQQVTLSCSPISGHRSVSWYQQTPGQGLQFLFEYFSETQRNKGNFPGRFSGRQFSNSRSEMNVSTLELGDSALYLCATKLVPSYEQYFGPGTRLTVT.

The CDR3: CASSLTTMGIPNTGELFF. J is TRBJ2-2 and V is TRBV7-9. Germline CDR1 and CDR2: SEHNR and FQNEAQ (reference sequence). The CDR3 totals 18 residues.

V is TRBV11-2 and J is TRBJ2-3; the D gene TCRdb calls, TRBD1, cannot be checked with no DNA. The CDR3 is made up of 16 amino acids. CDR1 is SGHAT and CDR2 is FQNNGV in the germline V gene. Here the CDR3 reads CASSYRPGQGFNTQYF.

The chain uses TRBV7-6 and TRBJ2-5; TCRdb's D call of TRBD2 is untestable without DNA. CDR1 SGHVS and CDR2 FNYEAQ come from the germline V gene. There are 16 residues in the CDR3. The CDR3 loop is CASSLAAGGRLETQYF.

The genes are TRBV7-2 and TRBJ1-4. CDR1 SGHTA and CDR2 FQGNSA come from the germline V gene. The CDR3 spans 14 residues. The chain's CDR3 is CASSLAGEDEKLFF.

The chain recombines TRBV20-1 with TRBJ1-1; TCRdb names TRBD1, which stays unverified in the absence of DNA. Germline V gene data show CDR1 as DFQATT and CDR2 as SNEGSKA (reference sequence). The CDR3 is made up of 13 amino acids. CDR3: CSAGHRDRTEAFF.

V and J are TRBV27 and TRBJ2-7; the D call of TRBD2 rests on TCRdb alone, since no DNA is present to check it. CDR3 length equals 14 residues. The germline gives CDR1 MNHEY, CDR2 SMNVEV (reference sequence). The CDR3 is CASRRTSGAYEQYF.

The CDR3 region is CASSGFGAGANVLTF. This chain uses TRBV9 with TRBJ2-6. The CDR3 is 15 residues long. Germline CDR1 is SGDLS and CDR2 is YYNGEE.

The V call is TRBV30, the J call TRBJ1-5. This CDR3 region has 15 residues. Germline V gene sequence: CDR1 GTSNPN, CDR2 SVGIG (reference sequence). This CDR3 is CAWSGNSWSNQPQHF. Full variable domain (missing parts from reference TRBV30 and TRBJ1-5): SQTIHQWPATLVQPVGSPLSLECTVEGTSNPNLYWYRQAAGRGLQLLFYSVGIGQISSEVPQNLSASRPQDRQFILSSKKLLLSDSGFYLCAWSGNSWSNQPQHFGDGTRLSIL.

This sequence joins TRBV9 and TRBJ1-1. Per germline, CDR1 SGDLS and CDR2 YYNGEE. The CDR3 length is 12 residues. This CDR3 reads CASSVGDTEAFF.